Shown below are 8 T cell receptor beta chains from a single sample sequenced in a study of shared clonotypes between healthy human individuals. The method was immunoSEQ multiplex PCR; TCRdb's version includes in-frame clones alone and lacks a portion of them. This sample has about 2.4 million clones, with 80% to 95% found just once. Source material: naive CD4+ T cells from PBMCs. Subset reported: CD45RA+ positively selected. The receptors were sampled from a man younger than 30 in good health. Some clones in this sample may be carry-over from other donors' samples.

The rearrangement links TRBV5-1 to TRBJ2-1; 10 bases line up with TRBD2. The ends lost 1 base at V and 5 bases at J; junction bases unmatched: 15. CDR3 length: 19 residues. Per the germline V gene, CDR1 is SGHRS and CDR2 is YFSETQ. In DNA form, the CDR3 reads TGCGCCAGCAGCTTGTCGGCCATATTAGCGGGAGGTGTCAACAATGAGCAGTTCTTC. Amino acids: CASSLSAILAGGVNNEQFF.

The genes are TRBV2 and TRBJ2-3; 7 bases align to TRBD2. The J segment lost 2 bases and the V segment lost 10 bases, leaving 9 bases of the junction unmatched. The CDR3 consists of 14 residues. From germline, CDR1 is SNHLY and CDR2 FYNNEI. The CDR3 is CAIGRIAHTDTQYF. The DNA of the CDR3 is TGTGCCATCGGGAGGATAGCCCACACAGATACGCAGTATTTT.

The chain couples TRBV4-2 to TRBJ2-7; the match to TRBD2 covers 12 bases. Germline V gene lookup returns CDR1 LGHNA and CDR2 YNFKEQ. This CDR3 has 16 amino acids. J gave up 7 bases and V 0 bases, and 7 bases lay outside the gene matches. The CDR3 reads CASSQEPSGRAGEQYF. CDR3 in DNA: TGTGCCAGCAGCCAAGAGCCTAGCGGGAGGGCCGGGGAGCAGTACTTC.

The chain's CDR3 is CASSPPGLGYTGELFF. The CDR3 DNA reads TGCGCCAGCAGCCCCCCGGGACTAGGATATACCGGGGAGCTGTTTTTT. The chain is built from TRBV5-1 and TRBJ2-2, with 8 bases that match TRBD2. Germline loops: CDR1 SGHRS, CDR2 YFSETQ. The junction had 10 bases not matched to a gene; V was cut back by 4 bases and J by 5 bases. CDR3 length: 16 residues. Full variable domain (outside the CDR3, taken from reference TRBV5-1 and TRBJ2-2): KAGVTQTPRYLIKTRGQQVTLSCSPISGHRSVSWYQQTPGQGLQFLFEYFSETQRNKGNFPGRFSGRQFSNSRSEMNVSTLELGDSALYLCASSPPGLGYTGELFFGEGSRLTVL.

J is TRBJ1-1 and V is TRBV6-5; unclear D gene. The CDR3 spans 13 residues. The germline V gene encodes CDR1 MNHEY and CDR2 SVGAGI. The germline V and J ends were trimmed by 8 bases and 4 bases, with 14 bases remaining between them. The CDR3 loop is CASRLGWGTEAFF. The CDR3 coding sequence is TGTGCCAGCCGCTTGGGATGGGGCACTGAAGCTTTCTTT.

A word on this clone: Other DNA sequences within the sample encode an identical CDR3. The V and J genes are TRBV5-6 and TRBJ1-5, with 9 bases matching TRBD1. Trimming cost V 1 base and J 2 bases; bases outside gene matches: 1. CDR3 length: 15 amino acids. Germline CDR1 is SGHDT and CDR2 is YYEEEE. Here the CDR3 reads CASSLRTGGNQPQHF. The CDR3 DNA reads as TGTGCCAGCAGCTTGCGGACAGGGGGCAATCAGCCCCAGCATTTT.

V and J are TRBV7-9 and TRBJ1-2; possible D gene TRBD1, 5 bases. The germline V and J ends were trimmed by 2 bases and 4 bases, with 14 bases remaining between them. CDR3 length: 15 residues. Germline assignment: CDR1 SEHNR and CDR2 FQNEAQ (reference sequence). CDR3 region: CASSLYLDTLYGYTF. CDR3 in DNA: TGTGCCAGCAGCTTATATCTGGACACCCTCTATGGCTACACCTTC.

This chain joins TRBV7-9 and TRBJ2-3; possibly TRBD2 for D (5 bases). The germline gives CDR1 SEHNR, CDR2 FQNEAQ (reference sequence). V was shortened by 5 bases and J by 1 base, with 13 bases between the two germline ends. CDR3 length: 15 residues. The chain's CDR3 is CASSPRRAGTDTQYF. For the CDR3, the DNA is TGTGCCAGCAGCCCTCGGCGGGCAGGCACAGATACGCAGTATTTT.